The following is a T cell receptor beta chain sequence with its context. What antigen it recognizes has not been identified. No base quality values were provided; no much bigger clone lies one nucleotide off. This entry is derived from a study of control samples from healthy donors and cancer patients (TCRdb year 2020). The method was the immunoSEQ multiplex PCR assay. TCRdb provides this immuneACCESS table in a form limited to in-frame rearrangements. Some clones are lacking; in checked studies, under half of them reflect an unresolved V gene, and why the rest are absent is not known. The sample table shows over 150,000 clones, and around 90% are seen once. The ten most abundant clones make up 2% to 2.5% of the sample. Sequences SGHRS (CDR1) and YFSETQ (CDR2) are obtained from the germline V gene. Trimming at the junction amounts to 1 base on V and 4 bases on J, and the germline ends lie 18 bases apart. Counted from cysteine to phenylalanine, this CDR3 has 16 amino acids. Only the CDR3 part of the read is kept: 48 bases, read in frame from the first base.

The origin of this receptor is a middle-aged woman in good health. The chain uses TRBV5-1 and TRBJ2-7, with TRBD1 tentatively as D gene (5 bases match). The sample consisted of blood. The DNA reads as follows: TGCGCCAGCAGCTTGACAGGCCCTACCGGCTTTTACGAGCAGTACTTC. It codes for CASSLTGPTGFYEQYF.